This TCR beta chain was documented in a study of early T cells in non-severe SARS-CoV-2 infection. TCRdb reprocessed the 5' RACE reads via MiXCR and lists one record per CDR3 protein. This sample has just under 65,000 distinct CDR3 sequences, with approximately 8.8% found just once. Germline V CDR1 and CDR2: KGHSH, LQKENI. The length of the CDR3 is 15 residues. Losses at the gene ends were 3 bases for V and 8 bases for J; bases not matched to a gene: 10. Sample: whole blood, taken at baseline. The chain has TRBV18 and TRBJ2-1; 7 positions agree with TRBD1. The sequence derives from an adult who was a healthcare worker with PCR-confirmed SARS-CoV-2 infection or an uninfected control (not recorded which). In DNA form, the CDR3 reads TGTGCCAGCTCACCTGGACAGGCTTACAATGATGAGCAGTTCTTC. Protein sequence: CASSPGQAYNDEQFF. The whole variable domain, remainder taken from reference TRBV18 and TRBJ2-1, is NAGVMQNPRHLVRRRGQEARLRCSPMKGHSHVYWYRQLPEEGLKFMVYLQKENIIDESGMPKERFSAEFPKEGPSILRIQQVVRGDSAAYFCASSPGQAYNDEQFFGPGTRLTVL.